What follows are 6 T cell receptor beta chains derived from one specimen sequenced in a study of control samples from healthy donors and cancer patients. TCRdb's table, derived via immunoSEQ multiplex PCR, lists solely in-frame clones and lacks some. This table holds roughly 86,000 clones, over 85% found once. The specimen sequenced was blood. The receptors here all came from a woman aged 25 to 39 in good health.

The V and J genes are TRBV7-3 and TRBJ2-1, with D uncertain. This CDR3 has 8 amino acids. CDR1 is SGHTA, CDR2 FQGTGA, per germline. DNA of the CDR3: TGTCCCTACAATGAGCAGTTCTTC. Protein product: CPYNEQFF.

This clone was detected a few times. The chain couples TRBV10-1 to TRBJ2-3; possibly TRBD1 or TRBD2 for D (5 bases each). Per the germline V gene, CDR1 is WNHNN and CDR2 is SYGVQD (reference sequence). The CDR3 contains 15 residues. The ends were cut back, 3 bases at V and 3 bases at J, with 13 bases in the middle. The CDR3 nucleotides are TGCGCCAGCAGTGACAGGGACCCTTCGACAGATACGCAGTATTTT. This encodes CASSDRDPSTDTQYF.

This clone was counted only a few times. The CDR3: CASSADGDSSGANVLTF. The CDR3, as DNA: TGTGCCAGTAGCGCAGACGGGGACAGCTCTGGGGCCAACGTCCTGACTTTC. The V and J genes are TRBV19 and TRBJ2-6, with 7 nucleotides matching TRBD1. With V trimmed by 6 bases and J by 0 bases, 8 bases remained unmatched. The CDR3 is 17 amino acids. In germline, CDR1 is LNHDA, CDR2 SQIVND (reference sequence).

The chain uses TRBV7-2 and TRBJ2-7, with D maybe TRBD1 (5 bases). The CDR3 is 15 amino acids. The germline V gene has CDR1 SGHTA and CDR2 FQGNSA. V dropped 2 bases and J dropped 3 bases, with 14 bases sitting between them. The CDR3 nucleotides read TGTGCCAGCAGCTTAATGGGTGGACACGACTACGAGCAGTACTTC. Translation: CASSLMGGHDYEQYF.

The rearrangement joins TRBV15 to TRBJ2-7, with D perhaps TRBD1 (5 bases). The CDR3 runs 14 residues. V gave up 0 bases and J gave up 4 bases, with 10 bases separating them. Germline loops: CDR1 LNHNV, CDR2 YYDKDF (reference sequence). The CDR3 bases are TGTGCCACCAGCAGAGAGCAGGGTTTTTACGAGCAGTACTTC. Its protein product is CATSREQGFYEQYF.

The sample holds one count of this clone. A read error may account for a junction end that differs from germline. V and J are TRBV7-9 and TRBJ1-1; D ambiguous. This CDR3 comprises 13 residues. Germline-derived CDR1 and CDR2 are SEHNR and FQNEAQ (reference sequence). The CDR3 spells CASTLTQNTEAFF. CDR3 coding DNA: TGTGCCAGCACCTTAACACAGAACACTGAAGCTTTCTTT. Variable domain in full (rest from reference TRBV7-9 and TRBJ1-1): DTGVSQNPRHKITKRGQNVTFRCDPISEHNRLYWYRQTLGQGPEFLTYFQNEAQLEKSRLLSDRFSAERPKGSFSTLEIQRTEQGDSAMYLCASTLTQNTEAFFGQGTRLTVV.